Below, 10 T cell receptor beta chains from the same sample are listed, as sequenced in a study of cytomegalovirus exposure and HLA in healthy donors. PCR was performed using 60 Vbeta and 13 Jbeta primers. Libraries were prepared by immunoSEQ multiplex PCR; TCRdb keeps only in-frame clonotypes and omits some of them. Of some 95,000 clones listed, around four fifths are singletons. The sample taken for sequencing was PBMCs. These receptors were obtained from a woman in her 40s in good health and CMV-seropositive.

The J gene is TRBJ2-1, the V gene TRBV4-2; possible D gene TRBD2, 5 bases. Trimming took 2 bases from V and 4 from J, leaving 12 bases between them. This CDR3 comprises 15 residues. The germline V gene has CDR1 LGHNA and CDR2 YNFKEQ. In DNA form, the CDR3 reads TGTGCCAGCAGCCAAACCTCCTCGGGATACAATGAGCAGTTCTTC. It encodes CASSQTSSGYNEQFF.

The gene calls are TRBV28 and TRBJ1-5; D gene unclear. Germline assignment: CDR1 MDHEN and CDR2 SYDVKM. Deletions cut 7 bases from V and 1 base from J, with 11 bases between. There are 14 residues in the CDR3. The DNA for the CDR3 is TGTGCCAGCAAACGCCCGGGAAGCAATCAGCCCCAGCATTTT. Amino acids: CASKRPGSNQPQHF.

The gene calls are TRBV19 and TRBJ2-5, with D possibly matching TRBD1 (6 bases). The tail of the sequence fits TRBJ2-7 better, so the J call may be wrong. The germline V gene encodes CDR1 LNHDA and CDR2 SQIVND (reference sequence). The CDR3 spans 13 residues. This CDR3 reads CASRMTGSYEQYF. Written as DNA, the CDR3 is TGTGCCAGTAGAATGACAGGTTCCTACGAGCAGTACTTC.

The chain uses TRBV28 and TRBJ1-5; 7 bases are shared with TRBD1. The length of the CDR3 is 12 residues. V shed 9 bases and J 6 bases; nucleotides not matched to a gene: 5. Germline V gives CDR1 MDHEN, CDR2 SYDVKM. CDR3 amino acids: CASHTGAQPQHF. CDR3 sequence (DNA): TGTGCCAGTCATACAGGGGCTCAGCCCCAGCATTTT.

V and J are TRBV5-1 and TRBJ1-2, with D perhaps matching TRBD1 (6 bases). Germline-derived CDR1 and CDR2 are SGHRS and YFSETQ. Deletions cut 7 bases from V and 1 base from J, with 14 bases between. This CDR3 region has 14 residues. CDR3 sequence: CASGQLGGNYGYTF. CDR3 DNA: TGCGCCAGCGGACAATTAGGGGGTAACTATGGCTACACCTTC.

CDR3 amino acids: CASSTHSGSTYEQYF. CDR3 coding DNA: TGTGCCAGCAGCACGCATAGCGGGAGTACGTACGAGCAGTACTTC. The chain joins TRBV7-2 to TRBJ2-7; 9 bases line up with TRBD2. J lost 4 bases, V lost 5 bases, and 9 bases had no gene match. The germline V gene encodes CDR1 SGHTA and CDR2 FQGNSA. The CDR3 is 15 residues long.

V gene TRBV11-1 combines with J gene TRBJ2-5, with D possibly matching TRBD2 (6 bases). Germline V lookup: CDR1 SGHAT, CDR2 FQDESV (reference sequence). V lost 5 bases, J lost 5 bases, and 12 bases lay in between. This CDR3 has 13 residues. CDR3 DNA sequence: TGTGCCAGCAGCCCGGAGGGCCCCGAGACCCAGTACTTC. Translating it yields CASSPEGPETQYF.

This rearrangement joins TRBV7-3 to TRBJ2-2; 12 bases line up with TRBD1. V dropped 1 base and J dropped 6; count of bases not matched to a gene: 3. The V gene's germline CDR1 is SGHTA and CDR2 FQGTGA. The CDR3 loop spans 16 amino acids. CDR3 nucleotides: TGTGCCAGCAGCTTAATTGGGACAGGGGGCCCCGGGGAGCTGTTTTTT. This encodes CASSLIGTGGPGELFF.

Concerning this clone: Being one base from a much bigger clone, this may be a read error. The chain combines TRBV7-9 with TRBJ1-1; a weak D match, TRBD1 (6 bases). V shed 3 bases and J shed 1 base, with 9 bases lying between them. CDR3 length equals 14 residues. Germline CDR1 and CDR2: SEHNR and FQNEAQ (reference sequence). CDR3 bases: TGTGCCAGCAGCTTGGGGGCAGGGAACACTGAAGCTTTCTTT. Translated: CASSLGAGNTEAFF.

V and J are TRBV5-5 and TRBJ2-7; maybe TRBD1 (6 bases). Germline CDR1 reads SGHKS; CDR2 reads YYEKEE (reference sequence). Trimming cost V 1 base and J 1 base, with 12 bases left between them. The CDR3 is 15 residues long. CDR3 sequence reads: CASSLWGLPSYEQYF. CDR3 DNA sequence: TGTGCCAGCAGCTTGTGGGGGCTTCCTTCCTACGAGCAGTACTTC. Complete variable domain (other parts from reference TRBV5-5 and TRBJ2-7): DAGVTQSPTHLIKTRGQQVTLRCSPISGHKSVSWYQQVLGQGPQFIFQYYEKEERGRGNFPDRFSARQFPNYSSELNVNALLLGDSALYLCASSLWGLPSYEQYFGPGTRLTVT.